Listed below are T cell receptor beta chains from one sample, sequenced in a study of T cell responses to AZD1222 COVID-19 vaccine. Assay: immunoSEQ multiplex PCR; the TCRdb copy retains only in-frame clones and omits some. The sample lists 110,000 or so clones, roughly 88% seen once, with more than 15% in the top ten. The sample was peripheral blood, taken on day 0 of AZD1222 vaccination. The source of these receptors is an adult in good health. CDR3s include the opening cysteine and the closing phenylalanine or tryptophan. D genes are given only for firm matches. Where a row states a size, it is once, few, many or the class of an expanded clone; other rows omit it.

size,V,D,J,CDR3,DNA
.,TRBV5-6,.,TRBJ1-3,CASSTDFSGNTIYF,TGTGCCAGCAGCACGGACTTCTCTGGAAACACCATATATTTT
.,TRBV15,.,TRBJ2-7,CATSRDPTGLYEQYF,TGTGCCACCAGCAGAGATCCCACGGGTCTGTACGAGCAGTACTTC
.,TRBV7-2,.,TRBJ1-1,CASSSGGLAEAFF,TGTGCCAGCAGCTCAGGTGGGCTGGCTGAAGCTTTCTTT
.,TRBV3-1/TRBV3-2,.,TRBJ1-6,CASSRWRDSPLHF,TGTGCCAGCAGCCGCTGGAGGGATTCACCCCTCCACTTT
.,TRBV6-2/TRBV6-3,.,TRBJ1-4,CASSYFEKLFF,TGTGCCAGCAGTTATTTTGAAAAACTGTTTTTT
.,TRBV6-5,.,TRBJ2-3,CASTLLGSSTDTQYF,TGTGCCAGCACTCTATTAGGTTCCAGCACAGATACGCAGTATTTT
few,TRBV28,.,TRBJ1-3,CASSLSRLNTIYF,TGTGCCAGCAGTTTATCCCGACTAAACACCATATATTTT
.,TRBV6-6,.,TRBJ1-2,CASSNRDKLNYGYTF,TGTGCCAGCAGCAATAGGGACAAGCTAAACTATGGCTACACCTTC
once,TRBV19,.,TRBJ1-2,CASSPQGFVNGYTF,TGTGCCAGTAGCCCCCAGGGTTTTGTGAATGGCTACACCTTC
.,TRBV11-2,.,TRBJ1-2,CASSLAGQIYGYTF,TGTGCCAGCAGCTTAGCAGGACAAATCTATGGCTACACCTTC
.,TRBV3-1/TRBV3-2,TRBD2,TRBJ2-1,CASTPMGLAPHKGDNEQFF,TGTGCCAGCACCCCCATGGGACTAGCTCCGCACAAGGGGGACAATGAGCAGTTCTTC
few,TRBV11-3,TRBD2,TRBJ2-1,CASSGRGTSGSNEQFF,TGTGCCAGCAGCGGACGCGGGACTAGCGGCTCCAATGAGCAGTTCTTC
.,TRBV19,TRBD1,TRBJ1-1,CASTIQGADLGTEAFF,TGTGCCAGTACCATCCAGGGGGCAGACCTGGGGACTGAAGCTTTCTTT
.,TRBV9,.,TRBJ1-1,CASSQQRTSPQAFF,TGTGCCAGCAGCCAACAGAGAACCTCACCACAAGCTTTCTTT
many,TRBV7-9,.,TRBJ1-2,CASSPQGNHGYTF,TGTGCCAGCAGCCCTCAGGGGAACCATGGCTACACCTTC
.,TRBV7-8,.,TRBJ2-5,CASSLNRVQETQYF,TGTGCCAGCAGCTTAAACAGGGTACAGGAGACCCAGTACTTC
.,TRBV25-1,.,TRBJ1-1,CASSEWGGLDGDYTEAFF,TGTGCCAGCAGTGAATGGGGGGGGTTAGATGGGGACTACACTGAAGCTTTCTTT
.,TRBV6-2/TRBV6-3,.,TRBJ2-2,CASSLVRSPAGELFF,TGTGCCAGCAGTTTGGTCAGGAGCCCCGCCGGGGAGCTGTTTTTT
.,TRBV30,.,TRBJ2-7,CAWSSDESYEQYF,TGTGCCTGGAGTAGTGACGAGTCCTACGAGCAGTACTTC
.,TRBV5-1,.,TRBJ1-2,CASRREGRYGYTF,TGCGCCAGCAGAAGGGAGGGGAGGTATGGCTACACCTTC
.,TRBV9,TRBD1,TRBJ1-2,CASSQGQNYGYTF,TGTGCCAGCAGCCAGGGACAGAACTATGGCTACACCTTC
.,TRBV19,.,TRBJ2-1,CASRSVRGLAYNEQFF,TGTGCCAGTAGGTCCGTAAGGGGGTTGGCTTACAATGAGCAGTTCTTC
.,TRBV9,.,TRBJ1-1,CASSVVGMNTEAFF,TGTGCCAGCAGCGTAGTGGGTATGAACACTGAAGCTTTCTTT
.,TRBV3-1/TRBV3-2,.,TRBJ1-5,CASSHGQHQPQHF,TGTGCCAGCAGCCATGGACAGCATCAGCCCCAGCATTTT
once,TRBV6-5,.,TRBJ1-2,CASSYSGGYGYTF,TGTGCCAGCAGTTACAGCGGGGGCTATGGCTACACCTTC
.,TRBV11-3,TRBD1,TRBJ1-2,CASSPGQGVGGYTF,TGTGCCAGCAGCCCCGGACAGGGGGTTGGAGGCTACACCTTC
.,TRBV29-1,.,TRBJ2-1,CSVARVGRDNEQFF,TGCAGCGTTGCCCGGGTGGGCAGGGATAATGAGCAGTTCTTC
.,TRBV6-5,TRBD1,TRBJ1-2,CASRSPGQGEGYTF,TGTGCCAGCAGATCACCGGGACAGGGAGAAGGCTACACCTTC
.,TRBV18,.,TRBJ1-1,CASSPQGISEAFF,TGTGCCAGCTCGCCGCAGGGGATATCTGAAGCTTTCTTT
once,TRBV18,TRBD2,TRBJ2-2,CASSQTGLAANTGELFF,TGTGCCAGCTCCCAAACCGGACTAGCGGCTAACACCGGGGAGCTGTTTTTT
.,TRBV6-2/TRBV6-3,.,TRBJ2-2,CASSGDTGELFF,TGTGCCAGCAGCGGAGACACCGGGGAGCTGTTTTTT
.,TRBV12-3/TRBV12-4,.,TRBJ1-1,CASSIKANTEAFF,TGTGCCAGCAGCATTAAGGCTAACACTGAAGCTTTCTTT
.,TRBV11-3,TRBD2,TRBJ2-1,CASSYGLAGGGFYNEQFF,TGTGCCAGCAGCTACGGACTAGCGGGGGGCGGTTTTTACAATGAGCAGTTCTTC
.,TRBV10-3,.,TRBJ2-3,CAIRKTGITDTQYF,TGTGCCATCAGAAAAACAGGGATCACAGATACGCAGTATTTT
.,TRBV6-6,TRBD1,TRBJ1-4,CASSPPGQKSEKLFF,TGTGCCAGCAGCCCTCCGGGACAGAAGAGTGAAAAACTGTTTTTT
.,TRBV4-2,TRBD1,TRBJ2-3,CASSPGGRGDTQYF,TGTGCCAGCAGCCCAGGGGGCCGAGGGGATACGCAGTATTTT
.,TRBV2,.,TRBJ1-2,CASSGLRGRYGYTF,TGTGCCAGCAGCGGCCTGAGGGGCAGGTATGGCTACACCTTC
.,TRBV5-1,.,TRBJ2-7,CASSLEGRYEQYF,TGCGCCAGCAGCCTAGAGGGACGGTACGAGCAGTACTTC
.,TRBV6-1,.,TRBJ2-7,CASSEQGTTTYEQYF,TGTGCCAGCAGTGAACAGGGGACTACGACCTACGAGCAGTACTTC
few,TRBV7-2,.,TRBJ2-7,CASSLSRGDEQYF,TGTGCCAGCAGCCTTTCGAGGGGCGACGAGCAGTACTTC
.,TRBV28,.,TRBJ1-6,CASSIGPNNSPLHF,TGTGCCAGCTCAATCGGGCCTAATAATTCACCCCTCCACTTT
.,TRBV23-1,.,TRBJ2-3,CASSHQDTQYF,TGCGCCAGCAGTCACCAAGATACGCAGTATTTT
.,TRBV19,TRBD1,TRBJ1-2,CASSATGVNGYTF,TGTGCCAGTAGTGCCACAGGGGTGAACGGCTACACCTTC
few,TRBV7-8,.,TRBJ1-3,CASSPAPAGNTIYF,TGTGCCAGCAGCCCCGCCCCCGCTGGAAACACCATATATTTT
.,TRBV6-5,.,TRBJ2-5,CASSKMGLQETQYF,TGTGCCAGCAGTAAAATGGGACTCCAAGAGACCCAGTACTTC
.,TRBV6-5,TRBD1,TRBJ1-5,CASSKRTGDQPQHF,TGTGCCAGCAGTAAACGGACAGGGGATCAGCCCCAGCATTTT
.,TRBV6-6,.,TRBJ2-7,CASGVGEEQYF,TGTGCCAGCGGGGTAGGGGAGGAGCAGTACTTC